Listed below are T cell receptor beta chains from one sample, sequenced in a study of T cell responses to AZD1222 COVID-19 vaccine. Method: immunoSEQ multiplex PCR; TCRdb's copy keeps in-frame clones and lacks some. The profile shows 150,000 or so clones, approximately 94% of them singletons. The material was peripheral blood, obtained 28 days after the second AZD1222 dose. These receptor sequences come from an adult who received the AZD1222 COVID-19 vaccine. CDR3s include the opening cysteine and the closing phenylalanine or tryptophan. The D gene is left open where the match is weak. Only part of the rows carry a size: once, few, many, or a class if the clone is expanded.

J gene: TRBJ2-7
CDR3 length: 15
D gene: NA
V gene: TRBV5-4
clone size: NA
CDR3 protein: CASSRREAGDYEQYF
CDR3 DNA: TGTGCCAGCAGCCGACGGGAGGCAGGGGACTACGAGCAGTACTTC

J gene: TRBJ2-7
CDR3 length: 16
D gene: TRBD2
V gene: TRBV4-2
clone size: NA
CDR3 protein: CASSQDLTSGSYEQYF
CDR3 DNA: TGTGCCAGCAGCCAAGATTTGACTAGCGGGAGCTACGAGCAGTACTTC

J gene: TRBJ1-6
CDR3 length: 15
D gene: TRBD1
V gene: TRBV6-1
clone size: NA
CDR3 protein: CASSESGGFGSPLHF
CDR3 DNA: TGTGCCAGCAGTGAATCAGGGGGGTTTGGGTCACCCCTCCACTTT

J gene: TRBJ1-1
CDR3 length: 13
D gene: NA
V gene: TRBV5-8
clone size: NA
CDR3 protein: CASSLTGGTEAFF
CDR3 DNA: TGTGCCAGCAGCTTGACGGGGGGCACTGAAGCTTTCTTT

J gene: TRBJ2-3
CDR3 length: 14
D gene: NA
V gene: TRBV3-1/TRBV3-2
clone size: NA
CDR3 protein: CASKTTPSADTQYF
CDR3 DNA: TGTGCCAGCAAGACTACTCCGAGCGCGGATACGCAGTATTTT

J gene: TRBJ2-7
CDR3 length: 16
D gene: NA
V gene: TRBV5-1
clone size: once
CDR3 protein: CASSLAGRGNIHEQYF
CDR3 DNA: TGCGCCAGCAGCTTGGCCGGTAGAGGGAACATACACGAGCAGTACTTC

J gene: TRBJ2-1
CDR3 length: 16
D gene: NA
V gene: TRBV4-1
clone size: NA
CDR3 protein: CASSHGIAWSYNEQFF
CDR3 DNA: TGCGCCAGCAGCCATGGGATCGCGTGGTCCTACAATGAGCAGTTCTTC

J gene: TRBJ1-2
CDR3 length: 14
D gene: NA
V gene: TRBV19
clone size: NA
CDR3 protein: CASLGEEVPYGYTF
CDR3 DNA: TGTGCCAGCCTTGGGGAGGAGGTGCCCTATGGCTACACCTTC

J gene: TRBJ2-1
CDR3 length: 16
D gene: NA
V gene: TRBV11-2
clone size: NA
CDR3 protein: CASSYLKGGRHNEQFF
CDR3 DNA: TGTGCCAGCAGCTACCTCAAAGGGGGGAGGCACAATGAGCAGTTCTTC

J gene: TRBJ2-7
CDR3 length: 13
D gene: NA
V gene: TRBV6-1
clone size: NA
CDR3 protein: CASGEWGVYEQYF
CDR3 DNA: TGTGCCAGCGGTGAATGGGGTGTCTACGAGCAGTACTTC

J gene: TRBJ2-1
CDR3 length: 18
D gene: TRBD2
V gene: TRBV20-1
clone size: NA
CDR3 protein: CSASGSAGTHSSYNEQFF
CDR3 DNA: TGCAGTGCTAGTGGATCAGCGGGAACCCACTCCTCCTACAATGAGCAGTTCTTC

J gene: TRBJ1-6
CDR3 length: 13
D gene: NA
V gene: TRBV4-1
clone size: NA
CDR3 protein: CASSQVRQNPLHF
CDR3 DNA: TGCGCCAGCAGCCAAGTTCGTCAGAACCCCCTCCACTTT

J gene: TRBJ1-1
CDR3 length: 15
D gene: TRBD1
V gene: TRBV5-1
clone size: NA
CDR3 protein: CASRDRGLPYTEAFF
CDR3 DNA: TGCGCCAGCAGGGACAGGGGGCTACCTTACACTGAAGCTTTCTTT

J gene: TRBJ2-5
CDR3 length: 15
D gene: TRBD1
V gene: TRBV10-3
clone size: NA
CDR3 protein: CAISDGTGTQETQYF
CDR3 DNA: TGTGCCATCAGTGATGGGACAGGGACTCAAGAGACCCAGTACTTC

J gene: TRBJ2-6
CDR3 length: 16
D gene: TRBD1
V gene: TRBV18
clone size: NA
CDR3 protein: CASSPPTGTGANVLTF
CDR3 DNA: TGTGCCAGCTCACCACCGACAGGGACTGGGGCCAACGTCCTGACTTTC

J gene: TRBJ1-3
CDR3 length: 15
D gene: NA
V gene: TRBV19
clone size: NA
CDR3 protein: CASSTSDRAGNTIYF
CDR3 DNA: TGTGCCAGTAGTACTTCTGATAGGGCTGGAAACACCATATATTTT

J gene: TRBJ1-1
CDR3 length: 13
D gene: NA
V gene: TRBV7-9
clone size: NA
CDR3 protein: CASSSGNNLWSFF
CDR3 DNA: TGTGCCAGCAGCTCCGGTAATAACCTGTGGTCTTTCTTT

J gene: TRBJ2-3
CDR3 length: 16
D gene: NA
V gene: TRBV7-8
clone size: NA
CDR3 protein: CASSSRTRTVGDTQYF
CDR3 DNA: TGTGCCAGCAGCTCCCGAACTAGGACGGTCGGAGATACGCAGTATTTT

J gene: TRBJ2-2
CDR3 length: 15
D gene: NA
V gene: TRBV14
clone size: NA
CDR3 protein: CASSKRVPATGELFF
CDR3 DNA: TGTGCCAGCAGCAAAAGGGTCCCCGCCACCGGGGAGCTGTTTTTT

J gene: TRBJ1-4
CDR3 length: 15
D gene: NA
V gene: TRBV6-5
clone size: NA
CDR3 protein: CASSPGAGFNEKLFF
CDR3 DNA: TGTGCCAGCAGCCCCGGGGCAGGGTTTAATGAAAAACTGTTTTTT

J gene: TRBJ2-3
CDR3 length: 16
D gene: NA
V gene: TRBV4-1
clone size: NA
CDR3 protein: CASSQDLSVYTDTQYF
CDR3 DNA: TGCGCCAGCAGCCAAGATCTAAGCGTTTACACAGATACGCAGTATTTT

J gene: TRBJ1-2
CDR3 length: 14
D gene: NA
V gene: TRBV28
clone size: NA
CDR3 protein: CASSSTRRSYGYTF
CDR3 DNA: TGTGCCAGCAGCTCCACTCGGAGATCTTATGGCTACACCTTC

J gene: TRBJ2-1
CDR3 length: 12
D gene: NA
V gene: TRBV2
clone size: NA
CDR3 protein: CASSVGYNEQFF
CDR3 DNA: TGTGCCAGCAGTGTAGGCTACAATGAGCAGTTCTTC

J gene: TRBJ1-2
CDR3 length: 14
D gene: NA
V gene: TRBV28
clone size: NA
CDR3 protein: CASRGFSADYGYTF
CDR3 DNA: TGTGCCAGCAGAGGGTTCTCGGCAGACTATGGCTACACCTTC

J gene: TRBJ1-1
CDR3 length: 14
D gene: NA
V gene: TRBV28
clone size: NA
CDR3 protein: CASRQGTQNTEAFF
CDR3 DNA: TGTGCCAGCAGACAGGGAACCCAGAACACTGAAGCTTTCTTT

J gene: TRBJ1-1
CDR3 length: 12
D gene: NA
V gene: TRBV6-5
clone size: NA
CDR3 protein: CASSQLNTEAFF
CDR3 DNA: TGTGCCAGCAGTCAGCTGAACACTGAAGCTTTCTTT

J gene: TRBJ1-3
CDR3 length: 14
D gene: TRBD1
V gene: TRBV4-2
clone size: NA
CDR3 protein: CANSQGTDGNTIYF
CDR3 DNA: TGTGCCAACAGCCAGGGGACAGATGGAAACACCATATATTTT

J gene: TRBJ1-3
CDR3 length: 13
D gene: NA
V gene: TRBV7-2
clone size: NA
CDR3 protein: CASRGTAGNTIYF
CDR3 DNA: TGTGCCAGCCGGGGGACGGCTGGAAACACCATATATTTT